This TCR beta chain was obtained from a study of Ad26.COV2.S vaccination and SARS-CoV-2 variants. Looking at the study overall: Participants got Ad26.COV2.S intramuscularly, once or twice 56 days apart.

TCRdb's table, derived via immunoSEQ multiplex PCR, lists solely in-frame clones and lacks some. The data contain about 250,000 clones, about 89% of them singletons. Details on this clone: Its antigen is undetermined.

The V and J ends lost 3 bases and 4 bases respectively, with 13 bases between them. This CDR3 spans 14 amino acids. Germline CDR1 reads MNHNS; CDR2 reads SASEGT. Treatment of the sample: about 20 received Ad26.COV2.S at low or high dose, single or two shots; several received placebo; per-sample allocation not given. Sample collection was performed on day 63 after the first vaccine or placebo injection. An Ad26 vector that expressed Wuhan-strain SARS-CoV-2 spike constituted the vaccine. Overall study results and limits: Vaccinated and placebo-treated recipients had similar non-spike TCR breadth. Spike-specific CD8+ and CD4+ T cell responses reportedly showed substantial breadth after vaccination.

The chain is built from TRBV6-1 and TRBJ2-7, with D possibly being TRBD1 or TRBD2 (6 bases each). This receptor was taken from a person aged 18-65 years who received the Ad26.COV2.S COVID-19 vaccine or a placebo. The sample consisted of peripheral blood, taken in a trial of Ad26.COV2.S vaccine versus placebo. The DNA of the CDR3 is TGTGCCAGCAGTGACGGGGGCGCGGGTTACGAGCAGTACTTC. Its translation is CASSDGGAGYEQYF.